A selection of T cell receptor beta chains follows, all from one sample in a study of T cells after yellow fever vaccination. MiXCR was run by TCRdb on the 5' RACE reads, yielding one entry per CDR3 protein. The table records a few hundred thousand distinct CDR3 sequences, roughly 4.3% of them present only once. Here the sequenced sample was PBMCs, taken 15 days after the yellow fever booster vaccination. These receptors originate from a man aged 18 to 29 who received the YFV17D yellow fever vaccine. Each CDR3 is given without its conserved first and last residue. A clone size is listed for some rows: how often the clone was seen (once, few, many), or a class if it is expanded.

cdr3_aa clone_size v_call
ASSTQNSPLH few TRBV4-2
ASSPLDREQPEAF few TRBV4-1
ATGRGAAADTQY - TRBV15
ASSQGSGQPQH - TRBV4-1
ASNESGGRVGGYT - TRBV4-2
SAEPTSGPPTQY many TRBV20-1
ASSYRGSESEAF many TRBV6-2/TRBV6-3
SAWTGAYGYT - TRBV20-1
ASSLAGGTSYNEQF many TRBV5-6
ASSFRLGGYT - TRBV18
SARDLLWGPSYEQY - TRBV20-1
ASSPRGQGRNEQF few TRBV4-3
ASSSRQGGFYEQY - TRBV7-2
ASSLRGQIMGNTIY few TRBV5-1
ASSQDYTGTGGGDEAF many TRBV4-3
ASSPRSGSVGYTDTQY few TRBV18
ACSYSEDRSTGELF - TRBV6-2/TRBV6-3
ASSPLAGELF many TRBV7-9
ASSPRGESNEQF few TRBV5-1
SARIRTSGGNTYEQY - TRBV20-1
ASTYTGVSQF - TRBV12-3/TRBV12-4
ASSSMDSSRQY many TRBV7-2
SARDPGGGYGYT - TRBV20-1
ASSRGPSEAF - TRBV7-2
ASSGGQLYEQY few TRBV2
ASSIRPLDSPLH many TRBV6-5
ASSGGQSKNIQY few TRBV25-1
ASSQVGGDYGYT many TRBV3-1
ASSLRYGGADTQY many TRBV27
ASSLTVRPYGGANVLT - TRBV7-3
ASSHYGGNTEAF - TRBV3-1
ASSPDRAGADTQY many TRBV6-5
ASSLGTGGGEETQY few TRBV5-1
ASSYVGGQTQY many TRBV6-2/TRBV6-3
ASSFPRDRTQY - TRBV28
ASSLVGGPFNEQF few TRBV7-9
SARDNREGYGYT few TRBV20-1
ATTAGPTDTQY many TRBV7-2
SARDTRGPLYEQY few TRBV20-1
ASSPDREGETQY many TRBV5-1
ASSLGGVDGPQH many TRBV7-2
ASSQKPSSGGEHYEQY few TRBV4-1
SAGYNEQF many TRBV20-1
SAFDKSHYGYT many TRBV20-1
ASSHEYGYT many TRBV4-3
ASSLTEPANTGELF many TRBV5-6
ASSHHRDGNTIY - TRBV3-1
ASSPRRTSGEGLF few TRBV7-2